This TCR beta chain came from a study of T cells in Graves' hyperthyroidism and ophthalmopathy. About this clonotype itself: Its matching antigen is unknown.

Authors of the study amplified TCR beta CDR3 regions from RNA transcripts. Using the HTBI primer set, a first-round RT-PCR was run on the TCR CDR3. TCRdb reprocessed the multiplex PCR reads with MiXCR, giving one entry per CDR3 protein. The sample lists 450,000 to 650,000 distinct CDR3 sequences, about 14% occurring once. Uncontrolled infections, other autoimmune diseases, pregnancy or lactation led to exclusion of patients. Diagnosing involved the use of clinical symptoms, serum thyroxine and TRAb, thyroid ultrasound and orbital computed tomography. Trimming pared 2 bases from V and 2 bases from J, leaving 10 bases between. Germline V gene sequence: CDR1 DFQATT, CDR2 SNEGSKA (reference sequence). The CDR3 is 14 amino acids. Study findings and constraints: Most clonotypes expanded in the thyroid (above 0.001) were also present in blood. Ophthalmopathy was separated from stable hyperthyroidism by a 13 V-J model.

The chain links TRBV20-1 to TRBJ2-1; perhaps D is TRBD1 or TRBD2 (6 bases each). Sequencing used blood. This TCR was recovered from a young woman with Graves' ophthalmopathy. As DNA, the CDR3 is TGCAGTGCTAGAAGGGGGGAAGCCTACAATGAGCAGTTCTTC. As protein: CSARRGEAYNEQFF.